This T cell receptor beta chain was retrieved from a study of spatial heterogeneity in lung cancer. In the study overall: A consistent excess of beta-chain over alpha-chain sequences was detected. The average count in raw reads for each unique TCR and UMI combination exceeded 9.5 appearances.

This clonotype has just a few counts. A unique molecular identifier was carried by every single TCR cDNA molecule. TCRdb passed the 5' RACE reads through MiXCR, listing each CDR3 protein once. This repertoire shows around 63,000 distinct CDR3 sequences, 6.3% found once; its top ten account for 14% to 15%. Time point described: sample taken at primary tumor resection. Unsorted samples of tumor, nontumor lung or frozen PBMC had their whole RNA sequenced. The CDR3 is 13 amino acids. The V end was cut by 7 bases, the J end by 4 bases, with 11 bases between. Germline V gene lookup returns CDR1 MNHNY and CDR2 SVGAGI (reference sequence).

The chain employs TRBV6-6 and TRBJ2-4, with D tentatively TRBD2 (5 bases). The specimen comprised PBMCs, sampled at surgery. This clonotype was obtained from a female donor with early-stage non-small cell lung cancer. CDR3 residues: CASNKGVKNIQYF. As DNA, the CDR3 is TGTGCCAGCAATAAGGGAGTTAAAAACATTCAGTACTTC.